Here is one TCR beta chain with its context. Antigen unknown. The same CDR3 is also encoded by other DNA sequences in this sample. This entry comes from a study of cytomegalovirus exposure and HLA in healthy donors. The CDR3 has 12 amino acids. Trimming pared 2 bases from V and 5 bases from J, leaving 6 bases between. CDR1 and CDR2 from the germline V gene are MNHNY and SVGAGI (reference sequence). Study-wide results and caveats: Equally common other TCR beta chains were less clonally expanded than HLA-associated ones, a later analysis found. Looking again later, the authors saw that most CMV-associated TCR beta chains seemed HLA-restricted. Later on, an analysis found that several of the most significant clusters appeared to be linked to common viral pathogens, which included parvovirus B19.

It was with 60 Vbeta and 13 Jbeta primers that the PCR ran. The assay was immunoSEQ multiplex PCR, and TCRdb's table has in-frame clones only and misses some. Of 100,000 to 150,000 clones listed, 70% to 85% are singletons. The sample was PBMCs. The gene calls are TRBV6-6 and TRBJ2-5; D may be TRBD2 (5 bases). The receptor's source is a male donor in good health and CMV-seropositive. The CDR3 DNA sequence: TGTGCCAGCAGTTACCCGGGGGAGACCCAGTACTTC. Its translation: CASSYPGETQYF.